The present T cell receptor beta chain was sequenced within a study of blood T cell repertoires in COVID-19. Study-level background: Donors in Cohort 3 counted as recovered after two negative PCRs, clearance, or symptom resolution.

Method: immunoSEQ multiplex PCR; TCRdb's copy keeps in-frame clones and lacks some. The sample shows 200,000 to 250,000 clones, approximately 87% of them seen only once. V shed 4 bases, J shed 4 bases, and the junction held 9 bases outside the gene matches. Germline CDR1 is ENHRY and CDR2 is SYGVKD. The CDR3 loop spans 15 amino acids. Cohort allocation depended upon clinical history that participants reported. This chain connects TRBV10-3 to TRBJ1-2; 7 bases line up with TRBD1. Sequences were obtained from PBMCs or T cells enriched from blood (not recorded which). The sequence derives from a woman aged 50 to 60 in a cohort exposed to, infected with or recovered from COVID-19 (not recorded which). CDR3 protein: CAISVSGQMSYGYTF. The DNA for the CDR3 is TGTGCCATCAGTGTTTCGGGACAGATGAGCTATGGCTACACCTTC.